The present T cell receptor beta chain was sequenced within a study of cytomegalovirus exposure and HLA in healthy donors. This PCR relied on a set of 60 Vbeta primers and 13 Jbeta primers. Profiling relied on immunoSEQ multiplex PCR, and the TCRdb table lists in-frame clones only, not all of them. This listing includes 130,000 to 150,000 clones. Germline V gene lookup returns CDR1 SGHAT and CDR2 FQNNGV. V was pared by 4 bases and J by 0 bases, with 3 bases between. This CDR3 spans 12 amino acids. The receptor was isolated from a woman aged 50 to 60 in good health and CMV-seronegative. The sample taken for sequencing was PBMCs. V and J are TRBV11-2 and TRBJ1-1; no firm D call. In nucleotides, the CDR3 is TGTGCCAGCAGCTCCATGAACACTGAAGCTTTCTTT. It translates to CASSSMNTEAFF. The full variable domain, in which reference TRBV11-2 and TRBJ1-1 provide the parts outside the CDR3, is EAGVAQSPRYKIIEKRQSVAFWCNPISGHATLYWYQQILGQGPKLLIQFQNNGVVDDSQLPKDRFSAERLKGVDSTLKIQPAKLEDSAVYLCASSSMNTEAFFGQGTRLTVV.